Shown below are 30 T cell receptor beta chains from a single sample sequenced in a study of T cells after yellow fever vaccination. TCRdb re-called the 5' RACE reads with MiXCR, one entry per CDR3 protein. The sample includes 200,000 to 250,000 distinct CDR3 sequences, roughly 3.3% of them seen just once. Sequenced material: CD4+ T cells sorted from PBMCs, taken 10 days after the yellow fever booster vaccination. The receptors stem from a man aged 18-30 years who received the YFV17D yellow fever vaccine.

This clonotype was seen a handful of times. J is TRBJ2-2 and V is TRBV10-3, with TRBD1 matching over 7 bases. The CDR3 spans 14 residues. J lost 4 bases, V lost 9 bases, and 8 bases had no gene match. CDR1 ENHRY and CDR2 SYGVKD come from the germline V gene. CDR3 protein: CAITPRQGTGELFF. Written as DNA, the CDR3 is TGTGCCATAACCCCGAGACAGGGCACCGGGGAGCTGTTTTTT.

This clonotype was detected a few times. Here the CDR3 DNA reads TGCAGTGCTTCCGGTCGGGTCAATGAGCAGTTCTTC. This codes for CSASGRVNEQFF. The rearrangement links TRBV20-1 to TRBJ2-1; D unclear. The CDR3 extends over 12 amino acids. The germline V gene has CDR1 DFQATT and CDR2 SNEGSKA (reference sequence). With 5 bases removed from V and 6 bases from J, the gap between germline ends came to 11 bases.

A few counts support this clonotype. The chain links TRBV28 to TRBJ2-5; tentative D call: TRBD1 (6 bases). CDR1 is MDHEN, CDR2 SYDVKM, per germline. Trimming cost V 4 bases and J 4 bases, with 13 bases left between them. The CDR3 sequence is 14 residues long. The CDR3 nucleotides are TGTGCCAGCAGTTGGCAGGGGTCCCCAGAGACCCAGTACTTC. Translated: CASSWQGSPETQYF. Full variable domain (remainder filled in from reference TRBV28 and TRBJ2-5): DVKVTQSSRYLVKRTGEKVFLECVQDMDHENMFWYRQDPGLGLRLIYFSYDVKMKEKGDIPEGYSVSREKKERFSLILESASTNQTSMYLCASSWQGSPETQYFGPGTRLLVL.

In its sample, this clonotype was seen many times. This rearrangement joins TRBV5-5 to TRBJ2-5, with TRBD2 matching 7 bases. Germline CDR1 is SGHKS and CDR2 is YYEKEE (reference sequence). The CDR3 contains 14 residues. V lost 1 base and J lost 5; bases outside the gene matches: 5. The CDR3 region is CASSLLAVAETQYF. The CDR3, as DNA: TGTGCCAGCAGCTTGCTAGCGGTGGCGGAGACCCAGTACTTC.

This clonotype was detected many times. V is TRBV7-2 and J is TRBJ1-1; D is unclear. V dropped 5 bases and J dropped 4 bases, with 23 bases sitting between them. CDR3 length: 17 amino acids. The germline CDR1 and CDR2 sequences are SGHTA and FQGNSA. The CDR3 nucleotides read TGTGCCAGCAGCCCCGGGAAGGGTAAGGTTATCGGCACTGAAGCTTTCTTT. Translated: CASSPGKGKVIGTEAFF. Using reference TRBV7-2 and TRBJ1-1 for the parts outside the CDR3, the full variable domain is GAGVSQSPSNKVTEKGKDVELRCDPISGHTALYWYRQSLGQGLEFLIYFQGNSAPDKSGLPSDRFSAERTGGSVSTLTIQRTQQEDSAVYLCASSPGKGKVIGTEAFFGQGTRLTVV.

This clonotype was picked up a small number of times. The rearrangement joins TRBV19 to TRBJ2-7; TRBD1 agrees at 12 bases. Germline CDR1 and CDR2: LNHDA and SQIVND (reference sequence). V trimming: 6 bases; J trimming: 7 bases; junction bases outside the gene matches: 10. The CDR3 runs to 15 residues. CDR3 protein: CASSQPGQGAGEQYF. The CDR3 nucleotides are TGTGCCAGTAGCCAACCGGGACAGGGGGCAGGTGAGCAGTACTTC.

Worth noting for this clonotype: One junction end disagrees with the germline gene, perhaps due to a read error. V gene TRBV19 combines with J gene TRBJ2-3; D remains unclear. The CDR3 extends over 13 amino acids. From germline, CDR1 is LNHDA and CDR2 SQIVND (reference sequence). In DNA form, the CDR3 reads TGTGCCAGTAGTATATCCCACCAAGATACGAAGTATTTT. Protein product: CASSISHQDTKYF.

In this sample, this clonotype turned up a few times. The gene calls are TRBV20-1 and TRBJ1-1; TRBD1 is a possible D gene (5 bases). Germline CDR1 is DFQATT and CDR2 is SNEGSKA (reference sequence). V dropped 1 base and J dropped 1 base, with 10 bases sitting between them. CDR3 length: 14 amino acids. The CDR3 protein is CSARVGGGNTEAFF. CDR3 DNA: TGCAGTGCTAGAGTAGGTGGGGGGAACACTGAAGCTTTCTTT.

This clonotype has ten or more counts. This sequence joins TRBV29-1 and TRBJ2-7, with a tentative D call TRBD1 (5 bases). CDR1 and CDR2 from the germline V gene are SQVTM and ANQGSEA. V was shortened by 4 bases and J by 4 bases, with 8 bases between the two germline ends. The CDR3 sequence is 11 residues long. CDR3 in amino acids: CSVATGYEQYV. The DNA of the CDR3 is TGCAGCGTTGCAACAGGATACGAGCAGTACGTC.

The V and J genes are TRBV15 and TRBJ2-1, with TRBD2 identical over 10 bases. From germline, CDR1 is LNHNV and CDR2 YYDKDF (reference sequence). CDR3 length equals 17 residues. J was trimmed by 4 bases and V by 1 base; bases with no gene match: 7. The CDR3 DNA reads as TGTGCCACCAGCAGAGGCCGTAGCGGGGGGCAGTACAATGAGCAGTTCTTC. Protein sequence: CATSRGRSGGQYNEQFF.

The rearrangement joins TRBV5-6 to TRBJ2-4, with TRBD2 matching over 14 bases. The CDR3 consists of 15 residues. V was pared by 4 bases and J by 13 bases, with 10 bases of the junction left unmatched. CDR1 and CDR2 from the germline V gene are SGHDT and YYEEEE. CDR3 DNA: TGTGCCAGCAGCGAACTGACTAGCGGGGGGGTTATACAGTACTTC. This gives the protein CASSELTSGGVIQYF.

This chain connects TRBV20-1 to TRBJ2-7; D might be TRBD1 or TRBD2, each matching 5 bases. Germline V CDR1 and CDR2: DFQATT, SNEGSKA (reference sequence). The CDR3 runs to 14 residues. V shed 1 base and J shed 2 bases, with 12 bases lying between them. Here the CDR3 DNA reads TGCAGTGCTAGAGTCGGGACGTTCACCTACGAGCAGTACTTC. Translation: CSARVGTFTYEQYF.

This chain joins TRBV6-5 and TRBJ2-1; the D gene could be TRBD1 or TRBD2 (6 bases each). Germline CDR1 reads MNHEY; CDR2 reads SVGAGI. The CDR3 runs to 15 residues. Trimming stripped 6 bases from V and 1 base from J, with 13 bases between. Written as DNA, the CDR3 is TGTGCCAGCAGCCACGGGGGCGCTTCCTACAATGAGCAGTTCTTC. The encoded protein is CASSHGGASYNEQFF.

The V and J genes are TRBV28 and TRBJ1-2, with 7 bases fitting TRBD1. This CDR3 has 14 amino acids. V dropped 1 base and J dropped 8; count of bases not matched to a gene: 7. Germline CDR1 is MDHEN and CDR2 is SYDVKM. As DNA, the CDR3 is TGTGCCAGCAGTTTATATCGACAGGGATGGGGCTACACCTTC. This codes for CASSLYRQGWGYTF.

This clonotype was recorded at least ten times. This chain uses TRBV2 with TRBJ2-5; D uncertain. CDR3 length: 13 residues. The V end lost 9 bases, the J end lost 5 bases, and 16 bases lay between the germline ends. Germline values: CDR1 SNHLY, CDR2 FYNNEI. This chain's CDR3 is CASMLGNVETQYF. The DNA of the CDR3 is TGTGCCAGTATGCTCGGTAATGTCGAGACCCAGTACTTC.

This clonotype turned up a few times. The J gene is TRBJ1-3, the V gene TRBV2, with D possibly TRBD1 on 6 matching bases. The CDR3 runs 14 residues. Germline CDR1 is SNHLY and CDR2 is FYNNEI. Deletions cut 3 bases from V and 7 bases from J, with 13 bases between. Here the CDR3 reads CASSDRTERNTIYF. The CDR3 DNA reads TGTGCCAGCAGTGATAGGACAGAGCGGAACACCATATATTTT. The whole variable domain, filled in from reference TRBV2 and TRBJ1-3, reads EPEVTQTPSHQVTQMGQEVILRCVPISNHLYFYWYRQILGQKVEFLVSFYNNEISEKSEIFDDQFSVERPDGSNFTLKIRSTKLEDSAMYFCASSDRTERNTIYFGEGSWLTVV.

This clonotype turned up a few times. The chain joins TRBV7-9 to TRBJ1-2, with D unclear. In germline, CDR1 is SEHNR, CDR2 FQNEAQ (reference sequence). The CDR3 is made up of 13 amino acids. Trimming stripped 1 base from V and 3 bases from J, with 6 bases between. CDR3 coding DNA: TGTGCCAGCAGCTTAGGCAACTACTATGGCTACACCTTC. Translated: CASSLGNYYGYTF.

In this sample, this clonotype turned up many times. V usage is TRBV12-3 or TRBV12-4 and J usage is TRBJ2-2, with D hard to call. V was clipped by 3 bases and J by 6 bases, with 5 bases between them. The CDR3 sequence is 12 residues long. The CDR3 sequence: CASSFEAGELFF. The CDR3 region has the DNA TGTGCCAGCAGTTTCGAAGCCGGGGAGCTGTTTTTT.

The table lists this clonotype with a few counts. The chain links TRBV7-2 to TRBJ2-3; 10 bases are a match to TRBD1. Germline-derived CDR1 and CDR2 are SGHTA and FQGNSA. Trimming removed 3 bases from V and 6 bases from J; junction bases left unmatched: 6. The CDR3 length is 15 residues. CDR3 DNA: TGTGCCAGCAGCTTCACGGGACAGGGGAGGGATACGCAGTATTTT. Encoded protein: CASSFTGQGRDTQYF.

This clonotype was found many times. This sequence joins TRBV4-2 and TRBJ2-1; D possibly corresponds to TRBD2 (6 bases). Germline V CDR1 and CDR2: LGHNA, YNFKEQ. V lost 6 bases and J lost 4, with 16 bases in between. This CDR3 is built from 15 residues. The CDR3 protein is CASRRWAGNYNEQFF. The CDR3 DNA reads TGTGCCAGCAGGCGATGGGCGGGGAATTACAATGAGCAGTTCTTC.

This clonotype was detected only a few times. The chain has TRBV28 and TRBJ1-6; 11 nucleotides line up with TRBD1. Germline lookup yields CDR1 MDHEN and CDR2 SYDVKM. Losses at the gene ends were 6 bases for V and 7 bases for J; bases not matched to a gene: 5. CDR3 length: 15 residues. The CDR3 DNA sequence: TGTGCCAGCAGGACCGGACAGGGGGCCAATTCACCCCTCCACTTT. Residues: CASRTGQGANSPLHF.

In its sample, this clonotype was seen many times. V is TRBV11-1 and J is TRBJ1-5, with D maybe TRBD1 (5 bases). Between the trimmed V and J ends, which lost 5 bases and 7 bases, there was a span of 12 bases. There are 13 residues in the CDR3. Germline V lookup: CDR1 SGHAT, CDR2 FQDESV (reference sequence). The CDR3 reads CASSGGEGQPQHF. CDR3 DNA: TGTGCCAGCAGCGGGGGGGAAGGCCAGCCCCAGCATTTT.

This clonotype occurred a few times. V is TRBV2 and J is TRBJ2-7; 8 bases fit TRBD1. Losses at the gene ends were 6 bases for V and 2 bases for J; bases not matched to a gene: 3. The CDR3 is made up of 13 amino acids. CDR1 and CDR2 (germline): SNHLY, FYNNEI. In DNA, the CDR3 is TGTGCCAGCAGAACAGGGGGTCCCTACGAGCAGTACTTC. Protein product: CASRTGGPYEQYF.

In this sample, this clonotype turned up many times. The rearrangement links TRBV15 to TRBJ1-4; the D is unclear. From germline, CDR1 is LNHNV and CDR2 YYDKDF (reference sequence). The CDR3 loop spans 15 amino acids. V lost 0 bases, J lost 4 bases, and 9 bases lay in between. The CDR3 region is CATSRDRQSNEKLFF. CDR3 sequence (DNA): TGTGCCACCAGCAGAGACCGGCAGAGTAATGAAAAACTGTTTTTT.

This clonotype was seen many times. This rearrangement joins TRBV24-1 to TRBJ2-3; D not resolved. V shed 8 bases and J shed 4 bases, with 9 bases lying between them. The CDR3 runs to 12 residues. Germline-derived CDR1 and CDR2 are KGHDR and SFDVKD. CDR3 bases: TGTGCCACCAACTCGCAGTCAGATACGCAGTATTTT. Translation: CATNSQSDTQYF.

V gene TRBV4-1 combines with J gene TRBJ1-4, with D hard to call. Trimming pared 1 base from V and 8 bases from J, leaving 8 bases between. The germline V gene encodes CDR1 MGHRA and CDR2 YSYEKL. There are 13 residues in the CDR3. CDR3 DNA: TGCGCCAGCAGCCAAGTGGGCCCAGAAAAACTGTTTTTT. The encoded protein is CASSQVGPEKLFF.

The V gene is TRBV10-1, the J gene TRBJ2-3, with 13 bases matching TRBD2. The CDR3 length is 15 residues. Germline-derived CDR1 and CDR2 are WNHNN and SYGVQD (reference sequence). The trim removed 7 bases at V and 1 base at J, leaving 2 bases unmatched. CDR3 sequence: CASKGLAGGTDTQYF. As DNA, the CDR3 is TGCGCCAGCAAAGGACTAGCGGGAGGCACAGATACGCAGTATTTT.

This clonotype appeared a few times. This sequence joins TRBV20-1 and TRBJ2-5; TRBD2 matches 7 bases. V lost 0 bases, J lost 4 bases, and 2 bases stayed unmatched. Germline CDR1 reads DFQATT; CDR2 reads SNEGSKA (reference sequence). The CDR3 is 13 residues long. Here the CDR3 reads CSARDGGGETQYF. The CDR3 coding sequence is TGCAGTGCTAGAGACGGCGGGGGAGAGACCCAGTACTTC.

This clonotype has ten or more counts. The chain is built from TRBV7-2 and TRBJ1-6, with 7 bases fitting TRBD1. V was pared by 4 bases and J by 10 bases, with 7 bases of the junction left unmatched. Looked up from germline, CDR1 is SGHTA and CDR2 is FQGNSA. The CDR3 length is 14 residues. The CDR3 loop is CASSSRQGQSPLHF. The CDR3 region has the DNA TGTGCCAGCAGCTCCCGACAGGGACAATCACCCCTCCACTTT. Using reference TRBV7-2 and TRBJ1-6 for the parts outside the CDR3, the full variable domain is GAGVSQSPSNKVTEKGKDVELRCDPISGHTALYWYRQSLGQGLEFLIYFQGNSAPDKSGLPSDRFSAERTGGSVSTLTIQRTQQEDSAVYLCASSSRQGQSPLHFGNGTRLTVT.

This clonotype was picked up many times. This chain connects TRBV20-1 to TRBJ1-1; D not resolved. The CDR3 loop spans 14 amino acids. Germline V gives CDR1 DFQATT, CDR2 SNEGSKA (reference sequence). In DNA, the CDR3 is TGCAGGGCCCGCTCATTCGGGAATTACGCTGAAGCTTTCTTT. It encodes CRARSFGNYAEAFF.